Listed below are T cell receptor beta chains from one sample, sequenced in a study of blood T cells in healthy people across ages. TCRdb redid the calling of the 5' RACE reads with MiXCR, one entry per CDR3 protein. The data show hundreds of thousands of distinct CDR3 sequences, about half seen once. Sequencing input: blood. The receptor set was obtained from a woman in her sixties in good health. Each CDR3 is given with its conserved first and last residue. Each record gives: J gene, clone size, D gene, V gene, CDR3 protein, CDR3 DNA. A D gene is named only where the DNA matches it firmly. Expanded clones get a size class; other rows say once, few or many, or leave the size out.

J: TRBJ2-3; size: .; D: TRBD1; V: TRBV11-2; CDR3: CASSFPQQGKVSDTQYF; DNA: TGTGCCAGCAGCTTCCCCCAACAGGGGAAGGTCTCAGATACGCAGTATTTT
J: TRBJ1-2; size: .; D: TRBD1; V: TRBV20-1; CDR3: CSAGDLDRAGYGYTF; DNA: TGCAGTGCTGGAGATCTTGACAGGGCAGGCTATGGCTACACCTTC
J: TRBJ1-6; size: .; D: .; V: TRBV20-1; CDR3: CSARILPSPLHF; DNA: TGCAGTGCTAGAATCCTCCCGTCTCCCCTCCACTTT
J: TRBJ2-1; size: .; D: TRBD1; V: TRBV24-1; CDR3: CATSGYTGGANNEQFF; DNA: TGTGCCACCAGTGGCTACACAGGGGGCGCGAACAATGAGCAGTTCTTC
J: TRBJ1-5; size: .; D: .; V: TRBV4-2; CDR3: CASSQRPGENQPQHF; DNA: TGTGCCAGCAGCCAACGTCCGGGAGAAAATCAGCCCCAGCATTTT
J: TRBJ1-2; size: .; D: .; V: TRBV30; CDR3: CAGSDYSYGYTF; DNA: TGTGCCGGGAGTGATTACAGTTATGGCTACACCTTC
J: TRBJ2-6; size: few; D: .; V: TRBV29-1; CDR3: CSVEGSFSGANVLTF; DNA: TGCAGCGTTGAGGGGTCTTTCTCTGGGGCCAACGTCCTGACTTTC
J: TRBJ2-7; size: many; D: TRBD2; V: TRBV5-4; CDR3: CASSLVGGTYEQYF; DNA: TGTGCCAGCAGCTTAGTGGGAGGGACCTACGAGCAGTACTTC
J: TRBJ2-3; size: .; D: TRBD2; V: TRBV6-2/TRBV6-3; CDR3: CASSSGLMAGAADTQYF; DNA: TGTGCCAGCAGTTCTGGCTTGATGGCGGGAGCAGCAGATACGCAGTATTTT
J: TRBJ2-3; size: many; D: TRBD2; V: TRBV20-1; CDR3: CSALGFSGGPDTQYF; DNA: TGCAGTGCACTAGGTTTTAGCGGGGGACCAGATACGCAGTATTTT
J: TRBJ2-3; size: few; D: .; V: TRBV21-1; CDR3: CASSKVQGAKDTQYF; DNA: TGTGCCAGCAGCAAAGTTCAGGGGGCTAAAGATACGCAGTATTTT
J: TRBJ2-4; size: few; D: TRBD1; V: TRBV29-1; CDR3: CSVGQGVAKNIQYF; DNA: TGCAGCGTTGGACAGGGGGTGGCCAAAAACATTCAGTACTTC
J: TRBJ2-1; size: .; D: TRBD1; V: TRBV5-1; CDR3: CASSLTGAGRWNEQFF; DNA: TGCGCCAGCAGCCTCACAGGGGCGGGTCGATGGAATGAGCAGTTCTTC
J: TRBJ1-1; size: few; D: .; V: TRBV9; CDR3: CASSLPGATEAFF; DNA: TGTGCCAGCAGCTTACCAGGGGCCACTGAAGCTTTCTTT
J: TRBJ2-3; size: .; D: TRBD2; V: TRBV2; CDR3: CASKRTSGADTQYF; DNA: TGTGCCAGCAAACGGACTAGCGGCGCAGATACGCAGTATTTT
J: TRBJ2-1; size: .; D: .; V: TRBV5-8; CDR3: CASGQRWNLGGEQFF; DNA: TGTGCCAGTGGGCAAAGATGGAATTTGGGTGGTGAGCAGTTCTTC
J: TRBJ2-7; size: .; D: TRBD1; V: TRBV10-3; CDR3: CAISESTGGSYNEQYF; DNA: TGTGCCATCAGTGAGTCGACAGGGGGCTCCTACAATGAGCAGTACTTC
J: TRBJ2-5; size: .; D: TRBD2; V: TRBV20-1; CDR3: CSARMSGRRPAQYF; DNA: TGCAGTGCTAGGATGTCCGGGAGGCGACCCGCCCAGTACTTC
J: TRBJ2-3; size: once; D: TRBD2; V: TRBV4-1; CDR3: CASRKNPAGMADTQYF; DNA: TGCGCCAGCAGGAAAAACCCAGCGGGAATGGCAGATACGCAGTATTTT
J: TRBJ2-1; size: .; D: TRBD2; V: TRBV6-2/TRBV6-3; CDR3: CASRTASGRILNEQFF; DNA: TGTGCCAGCAGGACCGCGAGCGGGAGGATCCTAAATGAGCAGTTCTTC
J: TRBJ1-2; size: few; D: TRBD1; V: TRBV4-3; CDR3: CASSQGDRNYGYTF; DNA: TGCGCCAGCAGCCAGGGGGACAGGAACTATGGCTACACCTTC
J: TRBJ2-3; size: .; D: .; V: TRBV4-2; CDR3: CASNQVGGTDTQYF; DNA: TGTGCCAGCAACCAAGTAGGGGGCACAGATACGCAGTATTTT
J: TRBJ2-3; size: .; D: TRBD2; V: TRBV27; CDR3: CAAASPGLGTDTQYF; DNA: TGTGCCGCGGCCTCACCGGGACTAGGCACAGATACGCAGTATTTT
J: TRBJ1-6; size: .; D: TRBD1; V: TRBV11-2; CDR3: CASSLAADRGHSPLHF; DNA: TGTGCCAGCAGCTTAGCCGCCGACAGGGGGCATTCACCCCTCCACTTT
J: TRBJ1-1; size: .; D: .; V: TRBV14; CDR3: CASSQRGGAFF; DNA: TGTGCCAGCAGCCAACGGGGAGGTGCTTTCTTT
J: TRBJ2-1; size: few; D: TRBD1; V: TRBV29-1; CDR3: CSVEEGTGGTYNEQFF; DNA: TGCAGCGTTGAAGAGGGGACAGGGGGGACCTACAATGAGCAGTTCTTC
J: TRBJ1-5; size: .; D: .; V: TRBV20-1; CDR3: CSARVGGEPQHF; DNA: TGCAGTGCTAGAGTGGGCGGGGAGCCCCAGCATTTT
J: TRBJ2-3; size: .; D: .; V: TRBV7-9; CDR3: CASSLTLHQYF; DNA: TGTGCCAGCAGCTTAACACTCCATCAGTATTTT
J: TRBJ2-1; size: few; D: TRBD1; V: TRBV4-3; CDR3: CASSQPGQGVYEQFF; DNA: TGCGCCAGCAGCCAGCCGGGACAGGGGGTCTATGAGCAGTTCTTC
J: TRBJ2-1; size: many; D: TRBD2; V: TRBV20-1; CDR3: CSVPGLAASDPQFF; DNA: TGCAGTGTCCCGGGACTAGCGGCTTCAGATCCCCAGTTCTTC
J: TRBJ2-3; size: .; D: TRBD1; V: TRBV29-1; CDR3: CSVEDPKGQSRGVGTDTQYF; DNA: TGCAGCGTTGAAGATCCAAAGGGACAGTCAAGGGGAGTCGGCACAGATACGCAGTATTTT
J: TRBJ2-4; size: .; D: TRBD1; V: TRBV5-8; CDR3: CASSSQGAENIQYF; DNA: TGTGCCAGCAGCTCCCAGGGGGCTGAAAACATTCAGTACTTC
J: TRBJ2-5; size: .; D: TRBD1; V: TRBV12-5; CDR3: CARGAGTGGAKTQYF; DNA: TGTGCTAGAGGTGCCGGGACAGGGGGCGCGAAGACCCAGTACTTC
J: TRBJ2-5; size: .; D: TRBD1; V: TRBV20-1; CDR3: CSANGQVWDNEQYF; DNA: TGCAGTGCCAACGGACAGGTGTGGGACAATGAGCAGTACTTC
J: TRBJ2-4; size: .; D: TRBD1; V: TRBV7-2; CDR3: CASRLEGQGTSNEQYF; DNA: TGTGCCAGCAGGTTAGAGGGACAGGGGACTTCCAATGAGCAGTACTTC
J: TRBJ2-7; size: few; D: TRBD2; V: TRBV7-2; CDR3: CASSLRGSGRTNEQYF; DNA: TGTGCCAGCAGCTTAAGGGGTAGCGGGAGGACTAACGAGCAGTACTTC
J: TRBJ1-2; size: .; D: TRBD1; V: TRBV14; CDR3: CASSQRTGGVSYGYTF; DNA: TGTGCCAGCAGCCAAAGAACAGGGGGCGTCTCCTATGGCTACACCTTC
J: TRBJ2-5; size: .; D: TRBD1; V: TRBV6-5; CDR3: CASRTGPSETQYF; DNA: TGTGCCAGCAGGACAGGGCCGTCAGAGACCCAGTACTTC
J: TRBJ2-7; size: few; D: TRBD1; V: TRBV28; CDR3: CASSFRQGSSYEQYF; DNA: TGTGCCAGCAGTTTTAGACAGGGGAGCTCCTACGAGCAGTACTTC
J: TRBJ2-7; size: .; D: TRBD2; V: TRBV7-9; CDR3: CASSKRTSGAYEQYF; DNA: TGTGCCAGCAGCAAAAGGACTAGCGGAGCCTACGAGCAGTACTTC
J: TRBJ1-2; size: once; D: TRBD1; V: TRBV29-1; CDR3: CSVPDIKDRGIGYTF; DNA: TGCAGCGTTCCCGACATTAAGGACAGGGGGATTGGCTACACCTTC
J: TRBJ2-7; size: many; D: TRBD2; V: TRBV6-1; CDR3: CASSGRGSSYEQYF; DNA: TGTGCCAGCAGCGGACGCGGGAGCTCCTACGAGCAGTACTTC
J: TRBJ2-4; size: .; D: TRBD1; V: TRBV27; CDR3: CASRRDRPTLAKNIQYF; DNA: TGTGCCAGCAGGCGGGACAGGCCGACCCTAGCCAAAAACATTCAGTACTTC
J: TRBJ1-6; size: .; D: TRBD1; V: TRBV20-1; CDR3: CSAGTPRDSSYNSPLHF; DNA: TGCAGTGCGGGGACCCCTCGGGACAGCTCCTATAATTCACCCCTCCACTTT
J: TRBJ2-5; size: .; D: TRBD1; V: TRBV13; CDR3: CASSSTRQGETQYF; DNA: TGTGCCAGCAGCTCCACCCGACAGGGAGAGACCCAGTACTTC
J: TRBJ1-1; size: .; D: .; V: TRBV10-3; CDR3: CAISEGPGNTEAFF; DNA: TGTGCCATCAGTGAGGGACCGGGGAACACTGAAGCTTTCTTT
J: TRBJ2-7; size: few; D: TRBD1; V: TRBV20-1; CDR3: CSVPGQGLGSPTEQYF; DNA: TGCAGCGTCCCGGGACAGGGTCTCGGGTCCCCAACCGAGCAGTACTTC
J: TRBJ1-3; size: .; D: TRBD1; V: TRBV5-1; CDR3: CASSLQGVRSGNTIYF; DNA: TGCGCCAGCAGCTTACAGGGGGTCCGCTCTGGAAACACCATATATTTT
J: TRBJ2-1; size: .; D: .; V: TRBV9; CDR3: CASSVRTGALNEQFF; DNA: TGTGCCAGCAGCGTGCGTACCGGGGCCCTCAATGAGCAGTTCTTC
J: TRBJ2-7; size: many; D: .; V: TRBV6-2/TRBV6-3; CDR3: CASSYLTGSYEQYF; DNA: TGTGCCAGCAGTTACCTGACAGGAAGCTACGAGCAGTACTTC
J: TRBJ2-1; size: .; D: .; V: TRBV15; CDR3: CATSREDSLNEQFF; DNA: TGTGCCACCAGCAGAGAAGACAGCCTTAATGAGCAGTTCTTC
J: TRBJ2-2; size: .; D: TRBD1; V: TRBV5-1; CDR3: CASTGQGVNAGELFF; DNA: TGCGCCAGCACGGGACAGGGAGTTAACGCCGGGGAGCTGTTTTTT
J: TRBJ2-7; size: few; D: .; V: TRBV28; CDR3: CASSSPGAGSYEQYF; DNA: TGTGCCAGCAGTTCCCCCGGCGCGGGGTCCTACGAGCAGTACTTC